This T cell receptor beta chain is drawn from a study of T cell changes during pregnancy in multiple sclerosis. J was trimmed by 8 bases and V by 6 bases; bases with no gene match: 6. Germline V gene lookup returns CDR1 SGHAT and CDR2 FQNNGV. The CDR3 spans 13 residues. This clone was seen only once. Only in-frame clones appear in the TCRdb table, and some are missing; sequencing was by immunoSEQ multiplex PCR. The sample carries tens of thousands of clones, roughly nine tenths recorded once. This clonotype was sampled from a female donor with multiple sclerosis, enrolled in a pregnancy study. The specimen comprised CD4+ T cells from peripheral blood mononuclear cells, sampled before pregnancy. The gene calls are TRBV11-2 and TRBJ2-1; TRBD2 agrees at 8 bases. In nucleotides, the CDR3 is TGTGCCAGCAGAATCGGGGGGGCCGATGAGCAGTTCTTC. Its translation is CASRIGGADEQFF.